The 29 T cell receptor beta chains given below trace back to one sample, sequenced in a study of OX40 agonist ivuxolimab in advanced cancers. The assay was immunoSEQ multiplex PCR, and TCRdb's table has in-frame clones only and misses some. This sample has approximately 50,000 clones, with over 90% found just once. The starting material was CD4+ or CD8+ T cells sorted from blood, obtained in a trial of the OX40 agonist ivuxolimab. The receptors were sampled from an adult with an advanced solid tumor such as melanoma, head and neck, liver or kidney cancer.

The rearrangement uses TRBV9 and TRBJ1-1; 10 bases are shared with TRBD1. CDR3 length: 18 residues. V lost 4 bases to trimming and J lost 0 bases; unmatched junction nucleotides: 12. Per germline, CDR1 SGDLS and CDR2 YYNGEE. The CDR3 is CASSINAPTGGMNTEAFF. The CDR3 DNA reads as TGTGCCAGCAGCATCAACGCACCGACAGGGGGCATGAACACTGAAGCTTTCTTT.

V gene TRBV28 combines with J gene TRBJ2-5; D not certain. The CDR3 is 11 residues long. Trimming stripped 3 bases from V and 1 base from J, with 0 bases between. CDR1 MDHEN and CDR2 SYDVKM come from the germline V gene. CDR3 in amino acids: CASSFQETQYF. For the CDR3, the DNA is TGTGCCAGCAGTTTCCAAGAGACCCAGTACTTC.

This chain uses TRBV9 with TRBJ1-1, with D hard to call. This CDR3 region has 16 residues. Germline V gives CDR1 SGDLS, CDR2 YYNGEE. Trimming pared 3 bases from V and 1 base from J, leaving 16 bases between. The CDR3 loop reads CASSDSEIDENTEAFF. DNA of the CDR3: TGTGCCAGCAGCGATTCTGAGATAGACGAGAACACTGAAGCTTTCTTT.

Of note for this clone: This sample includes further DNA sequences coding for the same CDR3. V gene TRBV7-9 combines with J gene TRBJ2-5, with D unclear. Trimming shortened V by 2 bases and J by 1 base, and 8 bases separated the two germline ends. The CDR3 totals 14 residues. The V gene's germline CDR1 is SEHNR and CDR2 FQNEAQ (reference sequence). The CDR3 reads CASSLSGSQETQYF. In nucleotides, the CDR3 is TGTGCCAGCAGCTTATCGGGCAGCCAAGAGACCCAGTACTTC.

Here the CDR3 DNA reads TGTGCCAGCAGCCGAGACAGGGACTACAGCTACGAGCAGTACTTC. It codes for CASSRDRDYSYEQYF. This rearrangement joins TRBV5-6 to TRBJ2-7; D possibly matches TRBD1 or TRBD2 (7 bases each). Germline lookup yields CDR1 SGHDT and CDR2 YYEEEE. The CDR3 totals 15 residues. V shed 4 bases and J shed 3 bases, with 17 bases lying between them.

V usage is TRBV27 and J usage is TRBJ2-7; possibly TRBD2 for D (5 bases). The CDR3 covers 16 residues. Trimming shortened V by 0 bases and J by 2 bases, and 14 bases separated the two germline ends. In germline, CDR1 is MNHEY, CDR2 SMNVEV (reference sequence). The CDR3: CASSLSSGEYAYEQYF. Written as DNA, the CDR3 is TGTGCCAGCAGTTTATCTTCCGGGGAGTATGCCTACGAGCAGTACTTC.

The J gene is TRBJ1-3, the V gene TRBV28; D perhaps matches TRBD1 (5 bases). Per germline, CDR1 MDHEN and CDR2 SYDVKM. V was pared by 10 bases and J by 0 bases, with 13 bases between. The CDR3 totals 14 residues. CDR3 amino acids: CATSETVSGNTIYF. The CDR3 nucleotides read TGTGCCACCTCGGAGACAGTCTCTGGAAACACCATATATTTT.

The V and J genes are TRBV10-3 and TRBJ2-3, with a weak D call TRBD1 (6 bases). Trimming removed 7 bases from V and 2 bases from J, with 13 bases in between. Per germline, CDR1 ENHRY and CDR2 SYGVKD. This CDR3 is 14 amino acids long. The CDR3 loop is CAITQDSDTDTQYF. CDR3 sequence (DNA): TGTGCCATCACCCAGGACAGCGACACAGATACGCAGTATTTT.

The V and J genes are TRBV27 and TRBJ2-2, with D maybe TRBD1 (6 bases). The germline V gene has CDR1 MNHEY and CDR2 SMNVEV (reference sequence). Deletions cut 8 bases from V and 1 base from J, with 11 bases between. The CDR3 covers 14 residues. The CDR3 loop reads CASGPGQNTGELFF. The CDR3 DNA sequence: TGTGCCAGCGGACCGGGACAGAACACCGGGGAGCTGTTTTTT.

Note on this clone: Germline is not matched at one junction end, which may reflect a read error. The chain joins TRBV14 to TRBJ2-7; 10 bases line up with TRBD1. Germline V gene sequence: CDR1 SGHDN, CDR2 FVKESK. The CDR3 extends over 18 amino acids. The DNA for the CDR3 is TGTGCCAGCAGCCAAGCCCCGGGGACCGGGACCGGGACAGGGGACTTCGACTTC. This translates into CASSQAPGTGTGTGDFDF.

In nucleotides, the CDR3 is TGCGCCAGCAGCTTTGGGACCGATCCCTATAACTATGGCTACACCTTC. Translated: CASSFGTDPYNYGYTF. The V and J genes are TRBV4-1 and TRBJ1-2, with D possibly being TRBD1 (5 bases). Germline CDR1 MGHRA, CDR2 YSYEKL. The CDR3 is 16 residues long. Trimming cost V 5 bases and J 1 base, with 17 bases left between them.

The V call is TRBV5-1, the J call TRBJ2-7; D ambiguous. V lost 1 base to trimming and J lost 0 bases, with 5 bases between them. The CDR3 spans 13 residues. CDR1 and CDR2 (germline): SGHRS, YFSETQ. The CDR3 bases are TGCGCCAGCAGCTTGACAGACTCCTACGAGCAGTACTTC. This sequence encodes CASSLTDSYEQYF.

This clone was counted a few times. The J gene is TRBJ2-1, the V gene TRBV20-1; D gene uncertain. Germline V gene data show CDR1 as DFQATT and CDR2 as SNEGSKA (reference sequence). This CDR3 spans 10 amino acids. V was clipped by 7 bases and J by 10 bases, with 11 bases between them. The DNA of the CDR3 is TGCAGTGTCGCACCCAGGGAGCAGTTCTTC. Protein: CSVAPREQFF.

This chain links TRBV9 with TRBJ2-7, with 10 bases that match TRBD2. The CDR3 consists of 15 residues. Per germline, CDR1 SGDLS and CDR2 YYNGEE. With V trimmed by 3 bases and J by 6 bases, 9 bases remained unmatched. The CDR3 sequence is CASSASGRASGEQYF. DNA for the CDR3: TGTGCCAGCAGCGCCAGCGGGAGGGCCTCAGGCGAGCAGTACTTC.

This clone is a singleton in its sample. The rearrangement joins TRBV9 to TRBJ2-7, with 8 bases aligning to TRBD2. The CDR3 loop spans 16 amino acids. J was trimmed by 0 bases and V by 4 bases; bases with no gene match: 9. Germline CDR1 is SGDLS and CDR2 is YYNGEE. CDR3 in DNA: TGTGCCAGCAGCCCGAGGACTAGCTTGAGCTCCTACGAGCAGTACTTC. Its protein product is CASSPRTSLSSYEQYF.

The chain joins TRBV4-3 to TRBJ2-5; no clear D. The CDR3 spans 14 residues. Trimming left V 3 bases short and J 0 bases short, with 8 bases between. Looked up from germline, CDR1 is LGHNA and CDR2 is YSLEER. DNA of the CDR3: TGCGCCAGCAGCCAGGCCCAGTACCAAGAGACCCAGTACTTC. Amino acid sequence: CASSQAQYQETQYF.

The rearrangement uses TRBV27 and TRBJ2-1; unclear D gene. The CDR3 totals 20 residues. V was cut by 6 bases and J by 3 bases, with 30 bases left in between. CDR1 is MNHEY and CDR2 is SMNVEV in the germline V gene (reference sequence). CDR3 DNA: TGTGCCAGCAGACTCGATAGGCCGACCCCCGATTTCCCCTACTACAATGAGCAGTTCTTC. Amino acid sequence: CASRLDRPTPDFPYYNEQFF.

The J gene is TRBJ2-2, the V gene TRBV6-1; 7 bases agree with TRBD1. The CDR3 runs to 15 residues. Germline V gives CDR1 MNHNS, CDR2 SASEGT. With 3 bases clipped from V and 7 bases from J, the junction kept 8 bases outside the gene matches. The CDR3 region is CASSEETGSHGELFF. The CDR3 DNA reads TGTGCCAGCAGTGAGGAGACAGGGAGTCACGGGGAGCTGTTTTTT.

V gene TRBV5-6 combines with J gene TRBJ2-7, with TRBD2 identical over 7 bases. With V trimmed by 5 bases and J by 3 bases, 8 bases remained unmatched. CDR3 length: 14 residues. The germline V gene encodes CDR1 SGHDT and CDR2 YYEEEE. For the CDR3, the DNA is TGTGCCAGCAGATGGCGACTAGCTATCTACGAGCAGTACTTC. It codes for CASRWRLAIYEQYF.

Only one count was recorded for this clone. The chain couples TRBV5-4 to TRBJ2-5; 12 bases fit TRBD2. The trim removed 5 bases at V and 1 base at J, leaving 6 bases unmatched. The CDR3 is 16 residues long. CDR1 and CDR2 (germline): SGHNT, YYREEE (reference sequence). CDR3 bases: TGTGCCAGCAGTCCACTAGCGGGAGGACTCCAAGAGACCCAGTACTTC. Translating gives CASSPLAGGLQETQYF.

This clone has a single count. CDR3 protein: CSAQSVTYNEQFF. The CDR3 region has the DNA TGCAGCGCTCAGTCGGTTACCTACAATGAGCAGTTCTTC. The chain carries TRBV29-1 and TRBJ2-1, with D unclear. The CDR3 extends over 13 amino acids. Per germline, CDR1 SQVTM and CDR2 ANQGSEA. The V end lost 7 bases, the J end lost 2 bases, and 12 bases lay between the germline ends.

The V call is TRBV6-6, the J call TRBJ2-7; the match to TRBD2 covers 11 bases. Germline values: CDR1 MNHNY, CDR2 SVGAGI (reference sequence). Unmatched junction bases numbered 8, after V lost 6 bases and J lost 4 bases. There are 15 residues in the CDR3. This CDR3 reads CASSPTSGSRYEQYF. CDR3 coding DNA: TGTGCCAGCAGCCCAACTAGCGGGAGCAGATACGAGCAGTACTTC.

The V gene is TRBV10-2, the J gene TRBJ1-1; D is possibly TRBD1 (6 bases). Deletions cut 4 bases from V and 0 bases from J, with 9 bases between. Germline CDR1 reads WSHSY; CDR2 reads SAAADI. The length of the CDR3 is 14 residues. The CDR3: CASSVGGMNTEAFF. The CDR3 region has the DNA TGCGCCAGCAGTGTCGGGGGCATGAACACTGAAGCTTTCTTT.

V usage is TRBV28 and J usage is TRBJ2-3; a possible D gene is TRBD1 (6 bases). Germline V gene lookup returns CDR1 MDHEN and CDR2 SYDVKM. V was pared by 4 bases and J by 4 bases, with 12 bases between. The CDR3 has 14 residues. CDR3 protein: CASSSTGFSDTQYF. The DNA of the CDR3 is TGTGCCAGCAGTTCAACAGGGTTCTCAGATACGCAGTATTTT.

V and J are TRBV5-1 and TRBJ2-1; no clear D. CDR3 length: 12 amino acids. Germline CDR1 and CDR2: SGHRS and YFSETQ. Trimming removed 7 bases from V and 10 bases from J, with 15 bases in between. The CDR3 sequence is CASAPSFKEQFF. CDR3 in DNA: TGCGCCAGCGCCCCGTCTTTTAAGGAGCAGTTCTTC.

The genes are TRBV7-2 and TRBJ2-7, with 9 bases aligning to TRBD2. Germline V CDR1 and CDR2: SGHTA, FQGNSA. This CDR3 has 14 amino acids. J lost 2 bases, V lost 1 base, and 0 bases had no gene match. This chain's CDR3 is CASSLGLAAYEQYF. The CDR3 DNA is TGTGCCAGCAGCTTAGGACTAGCGGCCTACGAGCAGTACTTC.

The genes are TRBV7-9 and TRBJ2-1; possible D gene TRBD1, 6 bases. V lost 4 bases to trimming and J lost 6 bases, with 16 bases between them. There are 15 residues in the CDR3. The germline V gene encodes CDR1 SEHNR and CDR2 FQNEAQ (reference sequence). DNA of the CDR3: TGTGCCAGCAGCTGGAAGAGGGGGACCATCAATGAGCAGTTCTTC. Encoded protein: CASSWKRGTINEQFF.

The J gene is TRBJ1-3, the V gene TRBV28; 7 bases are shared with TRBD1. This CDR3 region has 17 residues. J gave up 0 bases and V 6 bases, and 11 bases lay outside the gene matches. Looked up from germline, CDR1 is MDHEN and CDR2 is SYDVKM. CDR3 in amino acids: CASRGGGGWLSGNTIYF. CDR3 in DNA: TGTGCCAGCAGAGGGGGCGGAGGGTGGCTCTCTGGAAACACCATATATTTT.

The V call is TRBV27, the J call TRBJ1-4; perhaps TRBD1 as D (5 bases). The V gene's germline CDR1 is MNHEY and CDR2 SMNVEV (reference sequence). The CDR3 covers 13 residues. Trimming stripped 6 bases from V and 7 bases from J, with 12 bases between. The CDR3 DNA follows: TGTGCCAGCAGATCGGACACTGGTGAAAAACTGTTTTTT. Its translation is CASRSDTGEKLFF.